Each of the 19 T cell receptor beta chains below was sequenced from the same sample in a study of T-cell memory formation after mild COVID-19. A single record per CDR3 protein comes from TCRdb applying MiXCR to the 5' RACE reads. The sample carries roughly 110,000 distinct CDR3 sequences, about 15% recorded once. The source material was PBMCs or a T cell subset sorted from them (not recorded which). These receptors originate from an adult woman who had mild COVID-19 (a few samples of this study predate the infection). Cell type and time point are not known.

This clonotype was recorded a few times. The chain uses TRBV20-1 and TRBJ1-1; a weak D match, TRBD1 (5 bases). Germline CDR1 reads DFQATT; CDR2 reads SNEGSKA (reference sequence). Trimming removed 1 base from V and 7 bases from J, with 10 bases in between. The CDR3 has 12 residues. CDR3 nucleotide sequence: TGCAGTGCTAGAGGAGGACAAAATGAAGCTTTCTTT. Translation gives CSARGGQNEAFF.

This clonotype was detected a few times. This chain's CDR3 is CASSLDWRSEQFF. In DNA form, the CDR3 reads TGCGCCAGCAGCTTGGATTGGCGGAGTGAGCAGTTCTTC. The chain carries TRBV5-1 and TRBJ2-1; D is unresolved. CDR3 size: 13 residues. The germline CDR1 and CDR2 sequences are SGHRS and YFSETQ. The V end was cut by 0 bases, the J end by 9 bases, with 10 bases between.

The V gene is TRBV5-1, the J gene TRBJ2-1; 7 nucleotides match TRBD2. This CDR3 has 14 residues. V shed 7 bases and J 6 bases; nucleotides not matched to a gene: 10. Germline V gene sequence: CDR1 SGHRS, CDR2 YFSETQ. The CDR3 here is CASGHGEGTNEQFF. As DNA, the CDR3 is TGCGCCAGCGGACATGGGGAGGGCACCAATGAGCAGTTCTTC.

The genes are TRBV5-8 and TRBJ2-7, with 10 bases that match TRBD1. CDR1 and CDR2 from the germline V gene are SGHTS and YDEGEE. V shed 2 bases and J 5 bases; nucleotides not matched to a gene: 7. The CDR3 is 15 residues long. The CDR3 here is CASSLRTGGNDEQYF. The CDR3 region has the DNA TGTGCCAGCAGCTTACGGACAGGGGGGAACGACGAGCAGTACTTC.

The gene calls are TRBV6-5 and TRBJ1-5, with no clear D. Germline-derived CDR1 and CDR2 are MNHEY and SVGAGI. Trimming pared 6 bases from V and 3 bases from J, leaving 12 bases between. The CDR3 runs 14 residues. CDR3 in DNA: TGTGCCAGCAGCCCTACGAAATTCAATCAGCCCCAGCATTTT. Its translation: CASSPTKFNQPQHF.

The CDR3 region is CASSYPTNGNEQFF. DNA of the CDR3: TGTGCCAGCAGTTACCCGACGAATGGGAATGAGCAGTTCTTC. The genes are TRBV6-5 and TRBJ2-1; D is uncertain. Germline CDR1 MNHEY, CDR2 SVGAGI. The CDR3 has 14 amino acids. Trimming stripped 2 bases from V and 7 bases from J, with 12 bases between.

In DNA form, the CDR3 reads TGCAGTGCTAGGCCGGGACGGTCAGCGTTCCTAGCCAAAAACATTCAGTACTTC. Its translation: CSARPGRSAFLAKNIQYF. The chain uses TRBV20-1 and TRBJ2-4, with D perhaps given as TRBD1 or TRBD2 (5 bases each). The CDR3 loop spans 18 amino acids. Germline CDR1 is DFQATT and CDR2 is SNEGSKA (reference sequence). V was shortened by 3 bases and J by 0 bases, with 21 bases between the two germline ends.

The chain links TRBV25-1 to TRBJ1-1, with a possible D match to TRBD1 (5 bases). Germline V gene lookup returns CDR1 MGHDK and CDR2 SYGVNS. This CDR3 spans 13 amino acids. V was cut by 3 bases and J by 4 bases, with 9 bases left in between. CDR3 bases: TGTGCCAGCAGTGATGGGGGTGGCACTGAAGCTTTCTTT. Its translation is CASSDGGGTEAFF.

CDR3 loop: CATSDTSAGELFF. The CDR3 nucleotides are TGTGCCACCAGTGATACTAGCGCCGGGGAGCTGTTTTTT. The V and J genes are TRBV24-1 and TRBJ2-2, with 7 bases identical to TRBD2. Germline loops: CDR1 KGHDR, CDR2 SFDVKD. Trimming cost V 3 bases and J 6 bases; bases outside gene matches: 0. This CDR3 is built from 13 residues.

This clonotype occurred many times. The chain has TRBV19 and TRBJ2-1, with D unclear. V was clipped by 3 bases and J by 7 bases, with 16 bases between them. The CDR3 totals 15 residues. Germline V gene data show CDR1 as LNHDA and CDR2 as SQIVND (reference sequence). In DNA, the CDR3 is TGTGCCAGTAGTATCCTAAGTGGGCCAAGGAATGAGCAGTTCTTC. It codes for CASSILSGPRNEQFF. Full variable domain (remainder filled in from reference TRBV19 and TRBJ2-1): DGGITQSPKYLFRKEGQNVTLSCEQNLNHDAMYWYRQDPGQGLRLIYYSQIVNDFQKGDIAEGYSVSREKKESFPLTVTSAQKNPTAFYLCASSILSGPRNEQFFGPGTRLTVL.

At least ten counts were recorded for this clonotype. V is TRBV5-5 and J is TRBJ2-7; weak D call: TRBD2 (6 bases). Germline V gene data show CDR1 as SGHKS and CDR2 as YYEKEE (reference sequence). This CDR3 has 15 amino acids. V lost 4 bases and J lost 0, with 14 bases in between. CDR3 protein: CASSGTWRGSYEQYF. CDR3 DNA: TGTGCCAGCAGCGGTACCTGGCGGGGCTCCTACGAGCAGTACTTC.

The V gene is TRBV12-3 or TRBV12-4, the J gene TRBJ1-1; the D is unclear. CDR3 length equals 13 residues. V lost 6 bases, J lost 0 bases, and 8 bases lay in between. CDR3 residues: CASSGPLNTEAFF. For the CDR3, the DNA is TGTGCCAGCAGCGGACCCCTGAACACTGAAGCTTTCTTT.

This clonotype was observed a few times. The V gene is TRBV4-3, the J gene TRBJ2-3; 8 bases fit TRBD2. The CDR3 is 16 amino acids. V lost 0 bases and J lost 4; bases outside the gene matches: 6. Germline assignment: CDR1 LGHNA and CDR2 YSLEER. CDR3 nucleotides: TGCGCCAGCAGCCAAGATGAAGCGGGGGCGGCAGATACGCAGTATTTT. Its translation: CASSQDEAGAADTQYF.

The gene calls are TRBV9 and TRBJ1-1, with TRBD1 as a possible D gene (5 bases). V lost 4 bases and J 4 bases, leaving 14 bases between the germline ends. The germline gives CDR1 SGDLS, CDR2 YYNGEE. The CDR3 length is 14 residues. Here the CDR3 reads CASSREFGATEAFF. CDR3 DNA: TGTGCCAGCAGCCGCGAATTTGGGGCCACTGAAGCTTTCTTT.

This clonotype was counted between two and nine times. The chain links TRBV29-1 to TRBJ2-3; D might be TRBD1 (6 bases). Germline V CDR1 and CDR2: SQVTM, ANQGSEA. Between the trimmed V and J ends, which lost 2 bases and 4 bases, there was a span of 16 bases. The CDR3 is 15 residues long. The CDR3 DNA sequence: TGCAGCGTTGAAAGTCAGGGGTATTTCGCAGATACGCAGTATTTT. This codes for CSVESQGYFADTQYF.

The rearrangement joins TRBV11-2 to TRBJ2-1; 10 positions match TRBD2. Germline CDR1 is SGHAT and CDR2 is FQNNGV. The CDR3 sequence is 16 residues long. V trimming: 2 bases; J trimming: 8 bases; junction bases outside the gene matches: 9. CDR3 bases: TGTGCCAGCAGCTTACCCCTAGCGGGAGCGAGCTATGAGCAGTTCTTC. This codes for CASSLPLAGASYEQFF.

The chain recombines TRBV7-2 with TRBJ2-3; 8 bases line up with TRBD2. The CDR3 consists of 17 residues. Trimming at V came to 0 bases and at J to 2 bases, leaving 7 bases not matched to a gene. CDR1 is SGHTA, CDR2 FQGNSA, per germline. The CDR3 loop reads CASSLAPGLGYTDTQYF. CDR3 nucleotides: TGTGCCAGCAGCTTAGCACCGGGACTAGGGTACACAGATACGCAGTATTTT.

CDR3: CASSTPADTQYF. As DNA, the CDR3 is TGTGCCAGTAGTACCCCGGCAGATACGCAGTATTTT. V gene TRBV19 combines with J gene TRBJ2-3; D gene unclear. Germline CDR1 and CDR2: LNHDA and SQIVND (reference sequence). The CDR3 extends over 12 amino acids. Trimming stripped 4 bases from V and 4 bases from J, with 6 bases between.

The chain recombines TRBV6-5 with TRBJ2-7; D is possibly TRBD1 or TRBD2 (5 bases each). The CDR3 consists of 16 residues. Per the germline V gene, CDR1 is MNHEY and CDR2 is SVGAGI. Trimming cost V 2 bases and J 0 bases, with 14 bases left between them. CDR3 in DNA: TGTGCCAGCAGTTACGGGGGTGGAGGAAGCTCCTACGAGCAGTACTTC. This gives the protein CASSYGGGGSSYEQYF.